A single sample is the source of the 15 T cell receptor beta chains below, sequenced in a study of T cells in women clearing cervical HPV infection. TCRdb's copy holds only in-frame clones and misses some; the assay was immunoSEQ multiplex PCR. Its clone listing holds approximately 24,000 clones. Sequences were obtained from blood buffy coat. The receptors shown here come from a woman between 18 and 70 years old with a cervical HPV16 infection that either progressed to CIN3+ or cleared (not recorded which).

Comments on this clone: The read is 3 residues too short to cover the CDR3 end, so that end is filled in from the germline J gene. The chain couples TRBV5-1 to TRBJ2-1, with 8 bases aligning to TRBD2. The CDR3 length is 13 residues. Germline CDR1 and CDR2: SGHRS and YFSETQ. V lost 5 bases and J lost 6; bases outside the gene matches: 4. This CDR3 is CASRYRGGNEQFF. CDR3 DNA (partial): TGCGCCAGCAGATATCGGGGGGGCAATGAG.

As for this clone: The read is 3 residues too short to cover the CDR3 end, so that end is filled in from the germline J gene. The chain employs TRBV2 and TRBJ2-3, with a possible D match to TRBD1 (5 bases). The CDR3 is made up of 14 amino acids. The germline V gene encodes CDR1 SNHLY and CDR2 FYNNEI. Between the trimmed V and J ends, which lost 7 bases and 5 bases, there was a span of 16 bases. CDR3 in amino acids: CASKQTEVEDTQYF. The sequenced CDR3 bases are TGTGCCAGCAAACAGACAGAGGTTGAAGATACG.

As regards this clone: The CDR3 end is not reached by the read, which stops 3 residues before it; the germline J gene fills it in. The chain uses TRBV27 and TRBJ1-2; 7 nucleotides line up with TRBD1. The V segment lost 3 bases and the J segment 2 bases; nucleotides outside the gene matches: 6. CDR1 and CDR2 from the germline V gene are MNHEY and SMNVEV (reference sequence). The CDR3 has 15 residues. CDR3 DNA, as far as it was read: TGTGCCAGCAGTTTTATCGACAGGGCCAACTATGGC. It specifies CASSFIDRANYG. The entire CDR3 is CASSFIDRANYGYTF.

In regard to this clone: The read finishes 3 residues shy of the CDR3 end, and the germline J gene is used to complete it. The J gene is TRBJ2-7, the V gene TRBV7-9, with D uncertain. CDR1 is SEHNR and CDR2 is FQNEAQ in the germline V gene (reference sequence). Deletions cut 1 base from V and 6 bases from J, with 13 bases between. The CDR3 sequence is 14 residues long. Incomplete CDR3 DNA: TGTGCCAGCAGCTTAGACACAGAGTTCCCCGAG. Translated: CASSLDTEFPE. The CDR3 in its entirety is CASSLDTEFPEQYF.

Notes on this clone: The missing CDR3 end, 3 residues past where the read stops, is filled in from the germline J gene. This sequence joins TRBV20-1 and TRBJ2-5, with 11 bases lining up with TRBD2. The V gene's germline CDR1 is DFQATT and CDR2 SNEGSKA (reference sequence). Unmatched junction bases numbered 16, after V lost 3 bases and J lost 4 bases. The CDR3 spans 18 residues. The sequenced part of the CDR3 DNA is TGCAGTGCTAGTTGGATAGCGGGGGGGCCGGGTTACCTAGAGACC. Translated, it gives CSASWIAGGPGYLET. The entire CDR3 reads CSASWIAGGPGYLETQYF.

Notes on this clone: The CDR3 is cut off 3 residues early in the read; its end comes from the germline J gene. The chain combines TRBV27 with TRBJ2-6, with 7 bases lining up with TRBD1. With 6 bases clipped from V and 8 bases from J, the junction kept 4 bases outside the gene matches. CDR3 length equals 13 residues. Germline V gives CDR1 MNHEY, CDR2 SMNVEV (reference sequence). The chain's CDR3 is CASRETGTNVLTF. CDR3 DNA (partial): TGTGCCAGCAGGGAGACAGGGACCAACGTC.

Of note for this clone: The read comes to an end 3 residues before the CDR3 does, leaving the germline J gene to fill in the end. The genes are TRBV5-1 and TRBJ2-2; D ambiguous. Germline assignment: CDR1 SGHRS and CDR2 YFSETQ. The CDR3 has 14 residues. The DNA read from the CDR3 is TGCGCCAGCAGTTTACAGCTAAACCATGAAAAG. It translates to CASSLQLNHEK. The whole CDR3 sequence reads CASSLQLNHEKLFF. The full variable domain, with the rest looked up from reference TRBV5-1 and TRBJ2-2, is KAGVTQTPRYLIKTRGQQVTLSCSPISGHRSVSWYQQTPGQGLQFLFEYFSETQRNKGNFPGRFSGRQFSNSRSEMNVSTLELGDSALYLCASSLQLNHEKLFFGEGSRLTVL.

The DNA read from the CDR3 is TGTGCCAGTAGTATCTGGGGGGGGGAATCCGGGGAG. The encoded protein is CASSIWGGESGE. The entire CDR3 reads CASSIWGGESGELFF. J is TRBJ2-2 and V is TRBV19; 7 nucleotides agree with TRBD2. The CDR3 goes on 3 residues after the read ends, and that part is filled in from the germline J gene. CDR3 length: 15 residues. Trimming cost V 3 bases and J 6 bases; bases outside gene matches: 7. Germline CDR1 reads LNHDA; CDR2 reads SQIVND (reference sequence).

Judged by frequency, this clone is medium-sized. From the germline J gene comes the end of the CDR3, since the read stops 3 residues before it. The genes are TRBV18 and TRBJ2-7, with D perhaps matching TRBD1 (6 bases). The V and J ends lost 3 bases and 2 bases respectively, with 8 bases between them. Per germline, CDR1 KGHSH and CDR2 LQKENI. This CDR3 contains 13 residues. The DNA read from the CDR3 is TGTGCCAGCTCACCTAGGGGGACCTACGAG. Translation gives CASSPRGTYE. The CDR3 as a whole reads CASSPRGTYEQYF.

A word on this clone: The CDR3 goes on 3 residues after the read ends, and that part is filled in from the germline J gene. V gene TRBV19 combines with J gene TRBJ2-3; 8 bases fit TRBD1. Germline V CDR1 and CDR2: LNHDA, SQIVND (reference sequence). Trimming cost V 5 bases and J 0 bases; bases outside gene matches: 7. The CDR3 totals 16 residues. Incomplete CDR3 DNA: TGTGCCAGTAGTCCCCGGAGGACAGGGAGCACAGATACG. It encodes CASSPRRTGSTDT. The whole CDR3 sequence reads CASSPRRTGSTDTQYF.

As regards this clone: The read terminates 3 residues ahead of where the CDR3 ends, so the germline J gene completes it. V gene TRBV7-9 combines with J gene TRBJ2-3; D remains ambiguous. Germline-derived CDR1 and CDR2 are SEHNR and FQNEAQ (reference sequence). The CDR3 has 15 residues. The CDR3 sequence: CASSLSVAPKETQYF. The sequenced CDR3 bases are TGTGCCAGCAGCTTATCAGTGGCTCCAAAAGAGACG.

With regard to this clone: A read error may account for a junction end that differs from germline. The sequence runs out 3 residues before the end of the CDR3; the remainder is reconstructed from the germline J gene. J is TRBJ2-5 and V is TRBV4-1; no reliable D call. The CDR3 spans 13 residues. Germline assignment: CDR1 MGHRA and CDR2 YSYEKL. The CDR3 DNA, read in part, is TGCACCAGCAGCCAAGACTACCAAGAGACC. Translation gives CTSSQDYQET. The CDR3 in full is CTSSQDYQETQYF.

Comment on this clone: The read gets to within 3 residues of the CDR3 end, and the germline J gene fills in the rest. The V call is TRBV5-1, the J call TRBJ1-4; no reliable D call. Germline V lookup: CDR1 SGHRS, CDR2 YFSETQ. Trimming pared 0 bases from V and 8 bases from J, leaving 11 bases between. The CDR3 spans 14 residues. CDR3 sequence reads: CASSLVGVGEKLFF. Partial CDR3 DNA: TGCGCCAGCAGCTTGGTGGGCGTCGGAGAAAAA.

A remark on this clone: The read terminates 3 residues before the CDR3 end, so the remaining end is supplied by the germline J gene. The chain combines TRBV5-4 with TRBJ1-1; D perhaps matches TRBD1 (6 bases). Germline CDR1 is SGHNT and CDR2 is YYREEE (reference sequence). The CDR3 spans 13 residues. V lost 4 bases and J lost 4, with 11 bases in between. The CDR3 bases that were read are TGTGCCAGCAGCCTACAGGGAGGCACTGAA. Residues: CASSLQGGTE. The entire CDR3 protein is CASSLQGGTEAFF.

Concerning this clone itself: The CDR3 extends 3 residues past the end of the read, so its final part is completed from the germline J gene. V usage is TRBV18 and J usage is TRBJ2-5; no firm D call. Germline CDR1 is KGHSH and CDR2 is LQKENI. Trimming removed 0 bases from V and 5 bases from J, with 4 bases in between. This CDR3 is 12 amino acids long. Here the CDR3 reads CASSPPGETQYF. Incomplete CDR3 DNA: TGTGCCAGCTCACCACCAGGGGAGACC.